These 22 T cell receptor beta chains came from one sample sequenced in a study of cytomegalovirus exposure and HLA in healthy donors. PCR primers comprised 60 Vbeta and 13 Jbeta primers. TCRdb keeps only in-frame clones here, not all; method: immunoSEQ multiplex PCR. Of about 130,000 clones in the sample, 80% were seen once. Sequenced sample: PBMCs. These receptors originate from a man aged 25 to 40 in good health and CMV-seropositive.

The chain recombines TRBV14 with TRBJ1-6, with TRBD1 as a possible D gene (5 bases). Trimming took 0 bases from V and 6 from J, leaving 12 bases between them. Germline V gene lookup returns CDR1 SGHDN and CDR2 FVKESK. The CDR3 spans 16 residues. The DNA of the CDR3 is TGTGCCAGCAGCCAAGATATAACAGGTACTAATTCACCCCTCCACTTT. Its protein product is CASSQDITGTNSPLHF.

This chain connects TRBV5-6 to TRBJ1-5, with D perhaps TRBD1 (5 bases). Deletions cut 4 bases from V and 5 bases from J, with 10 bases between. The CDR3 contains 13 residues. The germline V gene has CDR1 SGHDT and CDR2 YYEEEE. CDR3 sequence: CASSVGTYQPQHF. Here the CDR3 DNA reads TGTGCCAGCAGCGTCGGGACTTATCAGCCCCAGCATTTT.

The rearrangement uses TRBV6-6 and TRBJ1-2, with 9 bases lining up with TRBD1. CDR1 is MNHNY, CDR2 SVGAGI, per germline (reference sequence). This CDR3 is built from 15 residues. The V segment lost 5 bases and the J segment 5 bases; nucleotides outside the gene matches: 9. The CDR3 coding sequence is TGTGCCAGCAGTACTCGGACAGGGGAGGGGTATGGCTACACCTTC. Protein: CASSTRTGEGYGYTF.

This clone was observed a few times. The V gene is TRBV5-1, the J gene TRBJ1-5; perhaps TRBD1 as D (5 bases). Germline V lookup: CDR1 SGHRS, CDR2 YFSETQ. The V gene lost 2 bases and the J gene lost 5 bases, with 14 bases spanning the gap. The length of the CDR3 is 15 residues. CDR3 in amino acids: CASSLYGGVDQPQHF. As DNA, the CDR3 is TGCGCCAGCAGCTTATATGGGGGGGTAGATCAGCCCCAGCATTTT.

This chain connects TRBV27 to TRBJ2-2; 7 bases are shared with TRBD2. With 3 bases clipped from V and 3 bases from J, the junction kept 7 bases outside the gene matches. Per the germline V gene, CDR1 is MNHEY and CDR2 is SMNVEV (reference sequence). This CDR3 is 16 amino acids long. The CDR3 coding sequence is TGTGCCAGCAGTTTTATTGGGACTATGCACACCGGGGAGCTGTTTTTT. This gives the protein CASSFIGTMHTGELFF.

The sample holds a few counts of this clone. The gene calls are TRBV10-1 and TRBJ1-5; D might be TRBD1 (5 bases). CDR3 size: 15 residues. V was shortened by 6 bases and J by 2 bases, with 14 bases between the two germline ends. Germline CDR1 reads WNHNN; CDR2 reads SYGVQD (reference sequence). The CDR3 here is CASSQGLPGNQPQHF. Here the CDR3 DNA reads TGCGCCAGCAGCCAGGGCTTGCCGGGCAATCAGCCCCAGCATTTT.

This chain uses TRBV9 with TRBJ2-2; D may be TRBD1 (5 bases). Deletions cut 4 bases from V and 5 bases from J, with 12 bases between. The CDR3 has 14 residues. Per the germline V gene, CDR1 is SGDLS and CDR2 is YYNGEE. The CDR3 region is CASSSSRVTGELFF. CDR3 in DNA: TGTGCCAGCAGCTCCTCCAGGGTGACCGGGGAGCTGTTTTTT.

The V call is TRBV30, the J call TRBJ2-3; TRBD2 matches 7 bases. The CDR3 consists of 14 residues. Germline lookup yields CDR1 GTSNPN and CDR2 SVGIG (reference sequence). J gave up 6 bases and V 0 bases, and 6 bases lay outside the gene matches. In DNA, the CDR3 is TGTGCCTGGAGTGTTGGGGACTACGGGGATACGCAGTATTTT. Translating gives CAWSVGDYGDTQYF.

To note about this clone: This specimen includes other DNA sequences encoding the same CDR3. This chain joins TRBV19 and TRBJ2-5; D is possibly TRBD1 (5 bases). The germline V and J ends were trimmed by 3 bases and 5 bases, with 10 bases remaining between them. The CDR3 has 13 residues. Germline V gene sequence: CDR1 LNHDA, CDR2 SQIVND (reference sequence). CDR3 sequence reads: CASSIQGRETQYF. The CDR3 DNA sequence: TGTGCCAGTAGTATTCAGGGTCGGGAGACCCAGTACTTC.

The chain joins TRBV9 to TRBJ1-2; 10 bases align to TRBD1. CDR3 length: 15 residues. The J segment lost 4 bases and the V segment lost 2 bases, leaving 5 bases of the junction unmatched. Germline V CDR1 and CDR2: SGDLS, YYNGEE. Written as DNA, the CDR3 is TGTGCCAGCAGCGTGGGACAGGGGCCGATCTATGGCTACACCTTC. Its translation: CASSVGQGPIYGYTF.

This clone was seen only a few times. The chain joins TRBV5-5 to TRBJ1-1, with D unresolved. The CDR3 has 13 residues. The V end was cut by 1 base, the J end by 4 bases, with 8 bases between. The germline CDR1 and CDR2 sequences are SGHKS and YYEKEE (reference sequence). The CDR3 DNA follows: TGTGCCAGCAGCTTGCGGGAGTCCACTGAAGCTTTCTTT. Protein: CASSLRESTEAFF.

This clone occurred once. CDR3 sequence: CATSRLWGGVYEQYF. The CDR3 DNA follows: TGTGCCACCAGCAGACTGTGGGGGGGCGTGTACGAGCAGTACTTC. The chain has TRBV15 and TRBJ2-7; a possible D gene is TRBD2 (7 bases). Between the trimmed V and J ends, which lost 2 bases and 4 bases, there was a span of 15 bases. The CDR3 is 15 amino acids. Germline V CDR1 and CDR2: LNHNV, YYDKDF (reference sequence).

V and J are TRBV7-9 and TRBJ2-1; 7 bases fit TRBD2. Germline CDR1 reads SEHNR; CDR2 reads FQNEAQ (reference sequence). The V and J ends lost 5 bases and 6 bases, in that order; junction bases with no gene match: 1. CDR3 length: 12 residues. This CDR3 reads CASSPGGNEQFF. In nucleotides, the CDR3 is TGTGCCAGCAGCCCGGGGGGCAATGAGCAGTTCTTC.

CDR3: CASTTTGGVSTGELFF. The CDR3 nucleotides read TGTGCCAGCACTACAACAGGGGGCGTGAGCACCGGGGAGCTGTTTTTT. The chain uses TRBV2 and TRBJ2-2; 9 bases line up with TRBD1. The V and J ends lost 7 bases and 4 bases, in that order; junction bases with no gene match: 10. This CDR3 is built from 16 residues. The germline gives CDR1 SNHLY, CDR2 FYNNEI.

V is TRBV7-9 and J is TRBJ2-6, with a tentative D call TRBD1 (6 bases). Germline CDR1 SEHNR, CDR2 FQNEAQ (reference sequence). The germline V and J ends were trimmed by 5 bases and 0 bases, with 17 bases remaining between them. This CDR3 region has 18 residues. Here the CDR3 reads CASSPYRAISSGANVLTF. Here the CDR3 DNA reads TGTGCCAGCAGCCCATACAGGGCCATCAGCTCTGGGGCCAACGTCCTGACTTTC. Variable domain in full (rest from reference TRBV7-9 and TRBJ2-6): DTGVSQNPRHKITKRGQNVTFRCDPISEHNRLYWYRQTLGQGPEFLTYFQNEAQLEKSRLLSDRFSAERPKGSFSTLEIQRTEQGDSAMYLCASSPYRAISSGANVLTFGAGSRLTVL.

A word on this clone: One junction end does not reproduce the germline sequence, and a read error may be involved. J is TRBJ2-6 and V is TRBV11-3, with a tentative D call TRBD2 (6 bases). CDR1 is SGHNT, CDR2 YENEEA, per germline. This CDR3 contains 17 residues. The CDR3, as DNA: TGTGCCAGCAGCCCGACCGGGAGCGGATCTGGGGCCAACGGCCTGACTTTC. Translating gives CASSPTGSGSGANGLTF.

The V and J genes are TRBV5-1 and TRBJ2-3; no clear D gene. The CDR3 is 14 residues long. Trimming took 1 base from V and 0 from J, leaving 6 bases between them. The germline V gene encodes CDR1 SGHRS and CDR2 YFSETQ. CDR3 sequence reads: CASSLLPSTDTQYF. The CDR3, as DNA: TGCGCCAGCAGCTTGCTTCCTAGCACAGATACGCAGTATTTT.

CDR3 sequence: CASSRRDRNFQETQYF. The CDR3 DNA follows: TGCGCCAGCAGCCGTCGGGACAGGAACTTCCAAGAGACCCAGTACTTC. The chain uses TRBV5-1 and TRBJ2-5; 8 bases line up with TRBD1. With V trimmed by 4 bases and J by 1 base, 9 bases remained unmatched. Per the germline V gene, CDR1 is SGHRS and CDR2 is YFSETQ. The CDR3 loop spans 16 amino acids. The whole variable domain, filled in from reference TRBV5-1 and TRBJ2-5, reads KAGVTQTPRYLIKTRGQQVTLSCSPISGHRSVSWYQQTPGQGLQFLFEYFSETQRNKGNFPGRFSGRQFSNSRSEMNVSTLELGDSALYLCASSRRDRNFQETQYFGPGTRLLVL.

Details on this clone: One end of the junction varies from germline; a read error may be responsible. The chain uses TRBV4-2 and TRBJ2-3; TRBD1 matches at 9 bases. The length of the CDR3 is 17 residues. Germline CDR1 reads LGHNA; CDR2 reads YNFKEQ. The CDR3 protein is CAGSQEQGAGGTDTQYF. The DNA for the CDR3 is TGTGCCGGCAGCCAAGAACAGGGGGCGGGAGGCACAGATACGCAGTATTTT.

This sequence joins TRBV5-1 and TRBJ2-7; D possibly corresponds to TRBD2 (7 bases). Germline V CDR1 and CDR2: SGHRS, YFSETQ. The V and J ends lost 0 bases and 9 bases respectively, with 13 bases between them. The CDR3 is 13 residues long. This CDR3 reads CASSLVGGHGQYF. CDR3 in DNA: TGCGCCAGCAGCTTGGTCGGGGGGCACGGGCAGTACTTC. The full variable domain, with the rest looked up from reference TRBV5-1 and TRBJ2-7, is KAGVTQTPRYLIKTRGQQVTLSCSPISGHRSVSWYQQTPGQGLQFLFEYFSETQRNKGNFPGRFSGRQFSNSRSEMNVSTLELGDSALYLCASSLVGGHGQYFGPGTRLTVT.

The chain's CDR3 is CASSTAGETQYF. Written as DNA, the CDR3 is TGCGCCAGCAGCACAGCGGGGGAGACCCAGTACTTC. This chain joins TRBV5-1 and TRBJ2-5; 7 bases match TRBD2. The CDR3 contains 12 residues. Trimming cost V 4 bases and J 5 bases; bases outside gene matches: 2. Germline CDR1 SGHRS, CDR2 YFSETQ.

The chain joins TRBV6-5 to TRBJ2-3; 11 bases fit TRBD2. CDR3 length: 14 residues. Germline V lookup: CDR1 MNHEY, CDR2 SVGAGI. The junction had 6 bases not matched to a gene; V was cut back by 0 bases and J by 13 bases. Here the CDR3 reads CASSYSSSGGAEYF. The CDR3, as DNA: TGTGCCAGCAGTTACTCGAGTAGCGGGGGGGCCGAGTATTTT.